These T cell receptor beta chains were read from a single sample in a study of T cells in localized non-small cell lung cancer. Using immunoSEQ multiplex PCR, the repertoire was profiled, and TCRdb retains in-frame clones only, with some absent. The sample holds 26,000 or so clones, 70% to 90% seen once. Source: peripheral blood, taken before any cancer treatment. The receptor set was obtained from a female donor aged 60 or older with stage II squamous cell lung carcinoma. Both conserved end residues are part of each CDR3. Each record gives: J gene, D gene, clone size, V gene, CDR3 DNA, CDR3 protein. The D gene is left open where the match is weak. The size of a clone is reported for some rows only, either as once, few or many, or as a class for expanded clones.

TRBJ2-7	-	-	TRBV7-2	TGTGCCAGCAGCTGGGGGCAGGGGCTCAACGAGCAGTACTTC	CASSWGQGLNEQYF
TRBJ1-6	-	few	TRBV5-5	TGTGCCAGCAGGCCCCCCGGGACCAATAATTCACCCCTCCACTTT	CASRPPGTNNSPLHF
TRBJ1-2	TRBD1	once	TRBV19	TGTGCCACCCCCGGGACAGGGGGTAACTATGGCTACACCTTC	CATPGTGGNYGYTF
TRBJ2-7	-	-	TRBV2	TGTGCCAGCATGGGGACTGCTGCCTACGAGCAGTACTTC	CASMGTAAYEQYF
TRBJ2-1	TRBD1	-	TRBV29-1	TGCAGCGTCCGGGACAGGGTCTACAATGAGCAGTTCTTC	CSVRDRVYNEQFF
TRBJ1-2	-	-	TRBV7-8	TGTGCCAGCAGCCCTGAGCGGGGGATCTATGGCTACACCTTC	CASSPERGIYGYTF
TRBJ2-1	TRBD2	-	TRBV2	TGTGCCAGCAGGACTAGCGGTAACTACAATGAGCAGTTCTTC	CASRTSGNYNEQFF
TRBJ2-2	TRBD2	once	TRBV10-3	TGTGCCATCAGTGGAGCTAGCGGGAGTATGAACACCGGGGAGCTGTTTTTT	CAISGASGSMNTGELFF
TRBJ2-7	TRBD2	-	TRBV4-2	TGTGCCAGCAGCCAAGCGGTAGCGGGACCGGTCGAGCAGTACTTC	CASSQAVAGPVEQYF
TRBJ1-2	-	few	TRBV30	TGTGCCTGGAGCACGACCCGTCACTACACCTTC	CAWSTTRHYTF